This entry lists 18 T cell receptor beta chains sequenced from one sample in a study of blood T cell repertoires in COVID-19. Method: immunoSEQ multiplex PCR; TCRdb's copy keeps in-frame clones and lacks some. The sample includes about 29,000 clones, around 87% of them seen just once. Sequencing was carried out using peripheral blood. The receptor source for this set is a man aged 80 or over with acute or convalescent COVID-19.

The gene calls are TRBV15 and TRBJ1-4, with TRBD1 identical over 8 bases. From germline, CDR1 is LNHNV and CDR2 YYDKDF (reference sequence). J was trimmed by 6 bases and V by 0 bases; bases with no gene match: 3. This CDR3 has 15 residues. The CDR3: CATSRDQGADEKLFF. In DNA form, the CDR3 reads TGTGCCACCAGCAGAGATCAGGGGGCTGATGAAAAACTGTTTTTT. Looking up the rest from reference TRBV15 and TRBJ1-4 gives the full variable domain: DAMVIQNPRYQVTQFGKPVTLSCSQTLNHNVMYWYQQKSSQAPKLLFHYYDKDFNNEADTPDNFQSRRPNTSFCFLDIRSPGLGDTAMYLCATSRDQGADEKLFFGSGTQLSVL.

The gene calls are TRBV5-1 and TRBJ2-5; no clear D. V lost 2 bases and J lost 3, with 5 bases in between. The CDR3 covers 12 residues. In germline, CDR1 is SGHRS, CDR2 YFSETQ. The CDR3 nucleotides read TGCGCCAGCAGCTTCGGAGAAGAGACCCAGTACTTC. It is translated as CASSFGEETQYF.

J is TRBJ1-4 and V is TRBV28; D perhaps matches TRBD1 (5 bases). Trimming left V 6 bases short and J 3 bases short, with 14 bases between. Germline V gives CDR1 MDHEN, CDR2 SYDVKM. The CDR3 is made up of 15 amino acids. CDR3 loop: CASRPPGGANEKLFF. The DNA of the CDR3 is TGTGCCAGCAGACCCCCGGGGGGGGCTAATGAAAAACTGTTTTTT.

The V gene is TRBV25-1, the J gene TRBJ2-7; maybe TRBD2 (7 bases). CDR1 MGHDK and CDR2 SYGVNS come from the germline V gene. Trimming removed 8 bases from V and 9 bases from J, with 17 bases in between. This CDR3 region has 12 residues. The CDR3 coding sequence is TGTGCCAGCGGGGGGGCCACCAGCGTGCAGTACTTC. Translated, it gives CASGGATSVQYF.

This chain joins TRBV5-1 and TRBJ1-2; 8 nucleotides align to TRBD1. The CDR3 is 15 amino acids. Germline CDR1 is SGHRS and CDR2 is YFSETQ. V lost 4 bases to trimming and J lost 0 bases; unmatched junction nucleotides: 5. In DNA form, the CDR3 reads TGCGCCAGCAGCACGGACAGGGACGCTAACTATGGCTACACCTTC. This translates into CASSTDRDANYGYTF.

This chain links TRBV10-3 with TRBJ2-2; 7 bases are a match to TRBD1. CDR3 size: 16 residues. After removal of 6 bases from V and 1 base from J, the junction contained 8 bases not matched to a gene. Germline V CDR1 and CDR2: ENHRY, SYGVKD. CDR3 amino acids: CAIRDSRQGNTGELFF. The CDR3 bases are TGTGCCATCAGAGATTCTAGACAGGGGAACACCGGGGAGCTGTTTTTT.

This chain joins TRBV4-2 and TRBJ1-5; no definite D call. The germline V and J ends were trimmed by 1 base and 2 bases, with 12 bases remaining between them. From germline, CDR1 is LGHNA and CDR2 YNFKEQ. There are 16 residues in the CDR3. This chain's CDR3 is CASSQVPSSGNQPQHF. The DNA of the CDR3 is TGTGCCAGCAGCCAAGTGCCCTCCTCGGGCAATCAGCCCCAGCATTTT.

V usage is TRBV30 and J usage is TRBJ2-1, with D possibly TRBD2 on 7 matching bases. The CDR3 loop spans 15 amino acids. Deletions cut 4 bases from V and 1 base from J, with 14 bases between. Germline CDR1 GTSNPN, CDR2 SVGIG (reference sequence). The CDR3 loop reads CAWKRGGLSYNEQFF. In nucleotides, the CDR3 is TGTGCCTGGAAGAGGGGGGGATTGTCCTACAATGAGCAGTTCTTC.

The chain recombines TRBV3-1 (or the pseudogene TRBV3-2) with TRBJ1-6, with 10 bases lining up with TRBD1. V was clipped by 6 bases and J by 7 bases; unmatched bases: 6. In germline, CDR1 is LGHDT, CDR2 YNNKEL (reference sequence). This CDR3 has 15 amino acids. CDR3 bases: TGTGCCAGCAGAGGGACAGGGGCAAGGAATTCACCCCTCCACTTT. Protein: CASRGTGARNSPLHF.

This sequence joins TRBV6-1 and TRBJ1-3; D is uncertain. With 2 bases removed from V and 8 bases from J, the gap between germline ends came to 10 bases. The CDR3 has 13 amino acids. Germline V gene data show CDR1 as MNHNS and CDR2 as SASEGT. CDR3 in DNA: TGTGCCAGCAGTGAAAGGGAGGGATACACCATATATTTT. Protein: CASSEREGYTIYF.

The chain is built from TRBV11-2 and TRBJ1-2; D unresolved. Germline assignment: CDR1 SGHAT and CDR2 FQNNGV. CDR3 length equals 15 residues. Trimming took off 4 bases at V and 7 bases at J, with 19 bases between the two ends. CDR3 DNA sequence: TGTGCCAGCAGCTCCCCCGGGGTTTTTGTTGGTGGCTACACCTTC. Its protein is CASSSPGVFVGGYTF.

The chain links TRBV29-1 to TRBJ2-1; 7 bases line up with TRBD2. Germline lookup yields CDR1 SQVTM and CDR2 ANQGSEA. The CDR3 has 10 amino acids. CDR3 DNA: TGCAGAGTGGGGGGGAATGAGCAGTTCTTC. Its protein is CRVGGNEQFF.

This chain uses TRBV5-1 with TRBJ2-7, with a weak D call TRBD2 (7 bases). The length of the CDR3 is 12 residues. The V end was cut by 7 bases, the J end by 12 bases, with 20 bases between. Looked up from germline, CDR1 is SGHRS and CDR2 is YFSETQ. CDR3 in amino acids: CASQLLGGRWYF. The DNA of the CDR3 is TGCGCCAGCCAACTTTTGGGGGGGCGATGGTACTTC.

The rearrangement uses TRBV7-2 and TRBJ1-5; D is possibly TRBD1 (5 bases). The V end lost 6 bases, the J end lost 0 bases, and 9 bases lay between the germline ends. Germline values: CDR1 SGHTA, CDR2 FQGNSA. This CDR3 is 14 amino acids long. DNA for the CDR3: TGTGCCAGCAGGGAGACAGTTAGCAATCAGCCCCAGCATTTT. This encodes CASRETVSNQPQHF.

DNA of the CDR3: TGTGCCAGCAGCCACGGGGGGCGCAGAGGCTACACCTTC. It yields the protein CASSHGGRRGYTF. The chain uses TRBV5-6 and TRBJ1-2; tentatively, D is TRBD1 (6 bases). The CDR3 runs to 13 residues. The germline V gene encodes CDR1 SGHDT and CDR2 YYEEEE. V was cut by 4 bases and J by 8 bases, with 15 bases left in between.

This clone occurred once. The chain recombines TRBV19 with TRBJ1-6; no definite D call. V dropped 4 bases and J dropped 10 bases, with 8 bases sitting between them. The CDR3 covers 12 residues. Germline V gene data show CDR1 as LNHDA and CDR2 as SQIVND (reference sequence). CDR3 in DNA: TGTGCCAGTAGTAGTCCAGAATCACCCCTCCACTTT. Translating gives CASSSPESPLHF.

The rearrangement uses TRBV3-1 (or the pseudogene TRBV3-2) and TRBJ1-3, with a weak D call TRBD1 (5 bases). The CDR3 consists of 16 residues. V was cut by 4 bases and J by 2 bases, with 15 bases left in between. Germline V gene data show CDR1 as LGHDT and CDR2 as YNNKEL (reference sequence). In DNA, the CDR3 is TGTGCCAGCAGCCTTGGGGCGATACGGCCTGGAAACACCATATATTTT. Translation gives CASSLGAIRPGNTIYF.

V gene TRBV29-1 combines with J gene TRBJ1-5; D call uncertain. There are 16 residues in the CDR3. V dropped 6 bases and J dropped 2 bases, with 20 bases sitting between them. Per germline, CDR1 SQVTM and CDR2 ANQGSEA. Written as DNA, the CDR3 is TGCAGCGTACCGGAATCTACCGGGGAGGGCAATCAGCCCCAGCATTTT. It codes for CSVPESTGEGNQPQHF.